Sequencing of this T cell receptor beta chain was carried out in a study of vaccination and CD4 T cells after COVID-19. At the level of the study: From HCoV-229E, HCoV-OC43, HCoV-NL63 and SARS-CoV-2, overlapping spike peptides were used to stimulate the cells. Regarding the study as a whole: Median SARS-CoV-2-reactive clonotypes rose from roughly 22 to 38, not significantly. Only post-vaccination samples contained a median roughly 86% of the reactive clones in convalescent patients.

Time point indicated: late sampling 161 to 241 days after vaccination in three convalescent patients. Treatment meaning: roughly 11-day PBMC culture with coronavirus spike peptide pools or control peptides (ViraFEST assay). Sequencing of the DNA from cultured CD4+ T cells was carried out with the Oncomine TCR Beta short-read assay. TCRdb passed the PCR reads through MiXCR, listing each CDR3 protein once. This sample has about 21,000 distinct CDR3 sequences, with roughly 50% found just once. Concerning this clonotype: Its cognate antigen is unknown.

The sample here was CD4+ T cells from blood, cultured in vitro, taken about 7 months after SARS-CoV-2 vaccination. The sequence derives from a human donor who had recovered from COVID-19.

CDR3 residues: CASSFWAANTEAFF. The CDR3 nucleotides read TGTGCCAGCAGTTTCTGGGCAGCGAACACTGAAGCTTTCTTT. V gene TRBV27 combines with J gene TRBJ1-1; D remains unclear. Trimming left V 3 bases short and J 1 base short, with 9 bases between. CDR3 length: 14 residues. CDR1 is MNHEY and CDR2 is SMNVEV in the germline V gene (reference sequence).